A selection of T cell receptor beta chains follows, all from one sample in a study of cytomegalovirus exposure and HLA in healthy donors. TCRdb's copy holds only in-frame clones and misses some; the assay was immunoSEQ multiplex PCR. The sample consists of some 96,000 clones, around four fifths of them appearing once. The sample comprised PBMCs. These receptor sequences come from a man aged 35 to 55 in good health and CMV-seropositive. The CDR3 runs from the conserved cysteine through the conserved F or W. D genes are given only for firm matches. Clone size is stated in some rows and not others, as once, few, many or a class when expanded.

clone size	V gene	J gene	D gene	CDR3 DNA	CDR3 protein
.	TRBV11-3	TRBJ2-6	TRBD1	TGTGCCAGCAGCCCCTCCGGGACAGTCACCGGGGCCAACGTCCTGACTTTC	CASSPSGTVTGANVLTF
.	TRBV7-8	TRBJ1-1	.	TGTGCCAGCAGCTCGACATTGAACACTGAAGCTTTCTTT	CASSSTLNTEAFF
.	TRBV18	TRBJ2-7	.	TGTGCCAGCTCACCCCCCGGGGAGCAGTACTTC	CASSPPGEQYF
.	TRBV9	TRBJ2-5	.	TGTGCCAGCAGCGTAGATAGTTTGCAAGAGACCCAGTACTTC	CASSVDSLQETQYF
.	TRBV15	TRBJ2-5	.	TGTGCCACCAGCAGAGACCTTCTACAGGGATCCCAAGAGACCCAGTACTTC	CATSRDLLQGSQETQYF
.	TRBV6-6	TRBJ1-2	TRBD1	TGTGCCAGCAGACTTGGGACAGACGATTATGGCTACACCTTC	CASRLGTDDYGYTF
.	TRBV9	TRBJ2-6	TRBD1	TGTGCCAGCAGCGTAGAGACAGGGTTGGAGCGGTGGGCCAACGTCCTGACTTTC	CASSVETGLERWANVLTF
once	TRBV5-1	TRBJ2-3	.	TGCGCCAGCAGCTTGGGACAGGGAGGAGATACGCAGTATTTT	CASSLGQGGDTQYF
.	TRBV4-2	TRBJ2-7	TRBD2	TGTGCCAGCAGTGCCGCGGGAGGGGGCTACGAGCAGTACTTC	CASSAAGGGYEQYF
.	TRBV19	TRBJ2-1	TRBD2	TGTGCCAGTAGTAGGGGACTAGCGGGAGGAGCAGAAGAGCAGTTCTTC	CASSRGLAGGAEEQFF
.	TRBV23-1	TRBJ2-3	TRBD1	TGCGCCAGCAGTCAGAGGGACAGGGGTCGAGATACGCAGTATTTT	CASSQRDRGRDTQYF
.	TRBV14	TRBJ2-1	.	TGTGCCAGCAGCCGGGTGGGGTCCCAGGGAGAGCAGTTCTTC	CASSRVGSQGEQFF
.	TRBV7-2	TRBJ2-2	.	TGTGCCAGCAGCTTGGCCCTCTCGAACACCGGGGAGCTGTTTTTT	CASSLALSNTGELFF
.	TRBV5-1	TRBJ1-2	.	TGCGCCAGCAGGGAGGGGACCTCTAACTATGGCTACACCTTC	CASREGTSNYGYTF
.	TRBV6-1	TRBJ2-3	.	TGTGCCAGCAGTGAAGTTTCGGATACGCAGTATTTT	CASSEVSDTQYF
.	TRBV9	TRBJ1-1	.	TGTGCCAGCAGCGTATCGACACCTGAAGCTTTCTTT	CASSVSTPEAFF
.	TRBV7-9	TRBJ2-3	TRBD1	TGTGCCAGCAGCTTAGCGGGACAGGGCGGGGATACGCAGTATTTT	CASSLAGQGGDTQYF
.	TRBV7-9	TRBJ2-7	TRBD1	TGTGCCAGCAGCTTAGGCCGGGACAGGGGGCGCATCTCCTACGAGCAGTACTTC	CASSLGRDRGRISYEQYF
.	TRBV4-2	TRBJ2-2	TRBD2	TGTGCCAGCAGCCCCGCCGGACTAGCGGGGCCCGGGGAGCTGTTTTTT	CASSPAGLAGPGELFF
.	TRBV4-2	TRBJ2-7	.	TGTGCCAGCAGCCAACAGGGGAGAGGGGACGAGCAGTACTTC	CASSQQGRGDEQYF
.	TRBV5-1	TRBJ1-2	.	TGCGCCAGCAGCGATAGGGGAAACTATGGCTACACCTTC	CASSDRGNYGYTF
few	TRBV28	TRBJ2-1	TRBD2	TGTGCCAGCAGAAACCGGGGGGGCCGGGATGAGCAGTTCTTC	CASRNRGGRDEQFF
once	TRBV5-6	TRBJ1-2	.	TGTGCCAGCAGCTTGAGGCAGGGCTATGGCTACACCTTC	CASSLRQGYGYTF
.	TRBV7-8	TRBJ2-6	.	TGTGCCAGCAGCTTAGCAGGGAGGTCTGGGGCCAACGTCCTGACTTTC	CASSLAGRSGANVLTF
.	TRBV5-6	TRBJ1-1	TRBD1	TGTGCCAGCAGCTTGGGGGGACAGGGCGGTTTTGAAGCTTTCTTT	CASSLGGQGGFEAFF
few	TRBV7-8	TRBJ2-7	.	TGTGCCAGCAGCTTATATGGAGGGCCCTACGAGCAGTACTTC	CASSLYGGPYEQYF
few	TRBV5-4	TRBJ2-2	TRBD2	TGTGCCAGCAGTTGGGGACTAGCGGGAGCCATGGCCACCGGGGAGCTGTTTTTT	CASSWGLAGAMATGELFF
.	TRBV6-6	TRBJ1-1	.	TGTGCCAGCAGCACTGACAGCCTCACTGAAGCTTTCTTT	CASSTDSLTEAFF
.	TRBV13	TRBJ1-2	TRBD1	TGTGCCAGCAGCTTTGGACAGGGGGCCTATGGCTACACCTTC	CASSFGQGAYGYTF
.	TRBV14	TRBJ2-3	TRBD2	TGTGCCAGTCGGCCACTAGCGGGAGGTCGGGATACGCAGTATTTT	CASRPLAGGRDTQYF
.	TRBV5-1	TRBJ2-2	TRBD2	TGCGCCAGCAGCTTGGGTACTAGCGACACCGGGGAGCTGTTTTTT	CASSLGTSDTGELFF
.	TRBV13	TRBJ1-2	.	TGTGCCAGCAGCCAGCGGGGAAAGGGGGGGCCTTGCGACTACACCTTC	CASSQRGKGGPCDYTF
.	TRBV28	TRBJ1-4	.	TGTGCCAGCAGTCCGCAGGGCTTGGGTAATGAAAAACTGTTTTTT	CASSPQGLGNEKLFF
.	TRBV10-3	TRBJ2-7	TRBD1	TGTGCCATCAGTGAACGACAGGGGTGGCAGCACGAGCAGTACTTC	CAISERQGWQHEQYF
once	TRBV5-3	TRBJ1-5	.	TGTGCCAGAAGCTTGGTGGGGGGGTACAAGGGGCCCGGCAATCAGCCCCAGCATTTT	CARSLVGGYKGPGNQPQHF
.	TRBV6-5	TRBJ1-5	.	TGTGCCAGCAGATCAAGCGGGAGGGGCAGCCAGCCCCAGCATTTT	CASRSSGRGSQPQHF
few	TRBV19	TRBJ2-1	TRBD2	TGTGCCAGTAGTGTAGGACTAGCGGGTGATGAGCAGTTCTTC	CASSVGLAGDEQFF
.	TRBV15	TRBJ2-1	TRBD2	TGTGCCACCAGCAGATCCTATCCGGGGGGGTCCTACAATGAGCAGTTCTTC	CATSRSYPGGSYNEQFF
.	TRBV9	TRBJ2-3	TRBD2	TGTGCCAGCAGCCCCCGATTGATCTTTAGCGGGGCGACAGATACGCAGTATTTT	CASSPRLIFSGATDTQYF
.	TRBV18	TRBJ2-5	.	TGTGCCAGCTCACCCCACAGGGTGGGGGTCCAAGAGACCCAGTACTTC	CASSPHRVGVQETQYF
.	TRBV19	TRBJ2-1	TRBD1	TGTGCCAGTAGTACCGGCCCCGGACAGGGGGCCAAAAATGAGCAGTTCTTC	CASSTGPGQGAKNEQFF
.	TRBV7-2	TRBJ2-7	TRBD1	TGTGCCAGCAGCTTACTGGGACAGGGCTACGAGCAGTACTTC	CASSLLGQGYEQYF
.	TRBV29-1	TRBJ2-5	TRBD2	TGCAGCGTTGAAAGGGGCGGGGGGAACCAAGAGACCCAGTACTTC	CSVERGGGNQETQYF
once	TRBV28	TRBJ2-2	.	TGTGCCAGCAGGCTGAGGCTCACCGGGGAGCTGTTTTTT	CASRLRLTGELFF